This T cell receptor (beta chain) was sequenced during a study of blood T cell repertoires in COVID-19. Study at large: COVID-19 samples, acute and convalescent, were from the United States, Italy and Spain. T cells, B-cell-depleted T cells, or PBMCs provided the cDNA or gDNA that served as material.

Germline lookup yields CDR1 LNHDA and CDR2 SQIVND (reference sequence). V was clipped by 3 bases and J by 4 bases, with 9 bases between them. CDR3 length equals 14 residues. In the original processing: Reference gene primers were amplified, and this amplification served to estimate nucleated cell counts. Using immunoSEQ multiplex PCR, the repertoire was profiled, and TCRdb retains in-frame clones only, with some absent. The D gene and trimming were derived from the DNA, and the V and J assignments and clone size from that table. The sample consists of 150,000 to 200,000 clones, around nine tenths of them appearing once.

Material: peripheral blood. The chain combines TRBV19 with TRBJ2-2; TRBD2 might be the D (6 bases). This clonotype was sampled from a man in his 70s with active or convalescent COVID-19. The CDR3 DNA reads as TGTGCCAGTAGTATCCTCGGGGGCACCGGGGAGCTGTTTTTT. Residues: CASSILGGTGELFF.